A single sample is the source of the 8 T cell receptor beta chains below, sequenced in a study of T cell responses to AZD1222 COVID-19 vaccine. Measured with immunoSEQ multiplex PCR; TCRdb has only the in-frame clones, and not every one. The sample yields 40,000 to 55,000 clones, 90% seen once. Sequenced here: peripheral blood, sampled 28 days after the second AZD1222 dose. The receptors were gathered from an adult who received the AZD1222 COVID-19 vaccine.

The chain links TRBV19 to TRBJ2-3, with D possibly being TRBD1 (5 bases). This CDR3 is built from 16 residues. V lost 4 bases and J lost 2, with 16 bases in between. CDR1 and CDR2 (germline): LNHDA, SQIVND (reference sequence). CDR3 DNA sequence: TGTGCCAGTAGTACCCCCCCAGGGTTTAACACAGATACGCAGTATTTT. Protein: CASSTPPGFNTDTQYF.

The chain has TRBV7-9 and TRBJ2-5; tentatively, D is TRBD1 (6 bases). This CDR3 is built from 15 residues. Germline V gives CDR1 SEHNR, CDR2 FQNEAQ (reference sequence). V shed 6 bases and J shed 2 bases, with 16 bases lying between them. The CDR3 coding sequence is TGTGCCAGCAGTCTAAGGGTGGGGGCTCAAGAGACCCAGTACTTC. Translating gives CASSLRVGAQETQYF.

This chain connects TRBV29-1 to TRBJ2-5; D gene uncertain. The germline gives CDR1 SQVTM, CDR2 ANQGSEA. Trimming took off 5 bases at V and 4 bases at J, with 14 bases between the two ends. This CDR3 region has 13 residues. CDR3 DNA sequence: TGCAGCGTTAGGGTCGGGCAGGCAGAGACCCAGTACTTC. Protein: CSVRVGQAETQYF.

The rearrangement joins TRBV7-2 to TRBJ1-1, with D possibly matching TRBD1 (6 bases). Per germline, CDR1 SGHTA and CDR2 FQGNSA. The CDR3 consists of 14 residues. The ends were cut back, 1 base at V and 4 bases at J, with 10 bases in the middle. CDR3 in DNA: TGTGCCAGCAGCTTAGTAACGGGGGCCACTGAAGCTTTCTTT. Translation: CASSLVTGATEAFF. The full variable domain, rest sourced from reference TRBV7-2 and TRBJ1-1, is GAGVSQSPSNKVTEKGKDVELRCDPISGHTALYWYRQSLGQGLEFLIYFQGNSAPDKSGLPSDRFSAERTGGSVSTLTIQRTQQEDSAVYLCASSLVTGATEAFFGQGTRLTVV.

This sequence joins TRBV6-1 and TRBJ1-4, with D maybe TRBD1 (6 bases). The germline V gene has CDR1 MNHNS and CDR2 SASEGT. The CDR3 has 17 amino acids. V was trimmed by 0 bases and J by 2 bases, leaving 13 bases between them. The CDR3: CASSEALQGRTNEKLFF. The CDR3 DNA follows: TGTGCCAGCAGTGAAGCGCTTCAGGGGCGCACTAATGAAAAACTGTTTTTT.

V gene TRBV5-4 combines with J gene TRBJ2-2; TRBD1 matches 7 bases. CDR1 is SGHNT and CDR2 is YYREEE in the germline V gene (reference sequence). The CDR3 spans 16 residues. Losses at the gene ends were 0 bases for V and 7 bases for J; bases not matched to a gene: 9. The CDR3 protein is CASSLVRGRGNGELFF. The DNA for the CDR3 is TGTGCCAGCAGCTTGGTTAGGGGGCGAGGTAACGGGGAGCTGTTTTTT.

The chain's CDR3 is CATSHQKPEAFF. In nucleotides, the CDR3 is TGTGCCACCAGTCATCAGAAACCTGAAGCTTTCTTT. The chain combines TRBV24-1 with TRBJ1-1; no firm D call. The CDR3 consists of 12 residues. Germline V gives CDR1 KGHDR, CDR2 SFDVKD. Between the trimmed V and J ends, which lost 6 bases and 6 bases, there was a span of 10 bases.

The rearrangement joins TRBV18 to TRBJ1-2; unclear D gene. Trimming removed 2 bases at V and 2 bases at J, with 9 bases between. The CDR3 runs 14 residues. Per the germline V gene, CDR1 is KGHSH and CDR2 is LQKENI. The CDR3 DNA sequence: TGTGCCAGCTCACCAAAGGGCCTGAACTATGGCTACACCTTC. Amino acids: CASSPKGLNYGYTF. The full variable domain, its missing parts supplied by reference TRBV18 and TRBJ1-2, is NAGVMQNPRHLVRRRGQEARLRCSPMKGHSHVYWYRQLPEEGLKFMVYLQKENIIDESGMPKERFSAEFPKEGPSILRIQQVVRGDSAAYFCASSPKGLNYGYTFGSGTRLTVV.